This T cell receptor beta chain was profiled in a study of Tregs in tolerant kidney transplant recipients. The V gene's germline CDR1 is SGDLS and CDR2 YYNGEE. This CDR3 is 12 amino acids long. V was shortened by 2 bases and J by 8 bases, with 10 bases between the two germline ends. TCRdb's table, derived via immunoSEQ multiplex PCR, lists solely in-frame clones and lacks some. The table shows 75,000 to 95,000 clones, with roughly nine tenths occurring only once. In this sample, this clone turned up a few times. Thawed PBMCs were FACS-sorted into unstimulated CD4+CD25+CD127- regulatory T cells, CD4+CD25- non-regulatory cells, CD4 and CD8 cells.

The TCR comes from a human donor in good health. The V gene is TRBV9, the J gene TRBJ1-2; D perhaps matches TRBD1 (6 bases). Sequenced material: CD8+ T cells from blood. The CDR3 loop is CASSVGGRGYTF. The CDR3 nucleotides are TGTGCCAGCAGCGTCGGGGGCAGGGGCTACACCTTC.